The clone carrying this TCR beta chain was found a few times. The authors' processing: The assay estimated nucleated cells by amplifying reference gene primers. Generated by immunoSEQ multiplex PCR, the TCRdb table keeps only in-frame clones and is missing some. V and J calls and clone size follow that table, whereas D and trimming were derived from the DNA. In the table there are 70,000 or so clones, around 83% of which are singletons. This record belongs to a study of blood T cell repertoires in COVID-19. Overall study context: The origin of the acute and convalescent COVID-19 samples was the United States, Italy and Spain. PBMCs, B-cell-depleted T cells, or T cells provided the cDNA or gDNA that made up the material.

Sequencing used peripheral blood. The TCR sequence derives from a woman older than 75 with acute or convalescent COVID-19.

The CDR3 coding sequence is TGTGCCAGCAGTTACTTGGCCTATGGCTACACCTTC. Residues: CASSYLAYGYTF. This chain uses TRBV6-2 or TRBV6-3 with TRBJ1-2, with D hard to call. This CDR3 is built from 12 residues. The germline gives CDR1 MNHEY, CDR2 SVGEGT. Trimming shortened V by 1 base and J by 4 bases, and 4 bases separated the two germline ends.